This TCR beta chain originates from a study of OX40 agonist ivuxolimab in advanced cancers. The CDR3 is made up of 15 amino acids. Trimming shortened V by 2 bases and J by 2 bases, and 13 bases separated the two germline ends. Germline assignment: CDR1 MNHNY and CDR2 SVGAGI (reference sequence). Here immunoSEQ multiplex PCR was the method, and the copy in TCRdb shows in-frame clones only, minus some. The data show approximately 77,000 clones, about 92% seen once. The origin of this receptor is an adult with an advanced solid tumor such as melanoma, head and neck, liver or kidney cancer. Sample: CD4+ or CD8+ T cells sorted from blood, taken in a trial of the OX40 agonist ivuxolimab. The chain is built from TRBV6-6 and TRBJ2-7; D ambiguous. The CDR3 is CASSYSGLSAYEQYF. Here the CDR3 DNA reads TGTGCCAGCAGTTACAGTGGGCTGTCAGCCTACGAGCAGTACTTC.